Below, 25 T cell receptor beta chains from the same sample are listed, as sequenced in a study of regulatory T cells in long-lasting Graves disease. Stated time point: newly diagnosed GD, antithyroid drugs for less than 3 months. PBMCs provided the RNA from which the TCR library was made. Arm-PCR of CDR3 regions and iRepertoire HTBI primers were used to build TCR beta libraries. TCRdb re-analysed the multiplex PCR reads in MiXCR, keeping a single row per CDR3 protein. The sample has 450,000 to 600,000 distinct CDR3 sequences; 16% are singletons. These data are also associated with another study on T cells in Graves' hyperthyroidism and ophthalmopathy.

The sample here was peripheral blood mononuclear cells (PBMCs), taken at new diagnosis, from a patient treated with antithyroid drugs. These receptors all come from a man aged 35-49 years with Graves disease.

This clonotype has a count of ten or more. CDR3 sequence (DNA): TGTGCCAGCAGTTCAAACAGATACGAGCAGTACTTC. It specifies CASSSNRYEQYF. The V gene is TRBV12-3 or TRBV12-4, the J gene TRBJ2-7; D is unclear. This CDR3 spans 12 amino acids. The ends were cut back, 4 bases at V and 4 bases at J, with 8 bases in the middle.

The chain is built from TRBV5-6 and TRBJ2-7, with 13 bases lining up with TRBD2. The CDR3 sequence is 15 residues long. Germline loops: CDR1 SGHDT, CDR2 YYEEEE. J gave up 4 bases and V 3 bases, and 4 bases lay outside the gene matches. CDR3 coding DNA: TGTGCCAGCAGCTACGGGACTAGCGGGGTTTACGAGCAGTACTTC. Protein sequence: CASSYGTSGVYEQYF.

In its sample, this clonotype was seen many times. J is TRBJ2-1 and V is TRBV5-1, with TRBD2 as a possible D gene (6 bases). This CDR3 is built from 16 residues. Germline V gives CDR1 SGHRS, CDR2 YFSETQ. Trimming shortened V by 3 bases and J by 2 bases, and 15 bases separated the two germline ends. As DNA, the CDR3 is TGCGCCAGCAGCTCGACCCCTAGCGCGACCTACAATGAGCAGTTCTTC. It is translated as CASSSTPSATYNEQFF.

This clonotype was detected once. This may come from a read error, since a much larger clone is one base off. The gene calls are TRBV20-1 and TRBJ2-3, with a weak D call TRBD2 (5 bases). CDR1 and CDR2 (germline): DFQATT, SNEGSKA (reference sequence). This CDR3 is built from 16 residues. Trimming removed 3 bases at V and 8 bases at J, with 24 bases between. The CDR3 DNA sequence: TGCAGTGCTAGTCCTCCGGCGGGCCTCACCCGGGGTACGCAGTATTTT. Protein product: CSASPPAGLTRGTQYF.

The table lists this clonotype with many counts. The genes are TRBV6-1 and TRBJ1-1; the D is unclear. The V gene's germline CDR1 is MNHNS and CDR2 SASEGT. The CDR3 is 11 residues long. The ends were cut back, 7 bases at V and 0 bases at J, with 3 bases in the middle. CDR3 DNA: TGTGCCAGCACCCTGAACACTGAAGCTTTCTTT. Amino acid sequence: CASTLNTEAFF.

CDR3 coding DNA: TGTGCCATCAGTGAGTCACGGACTAGCGGGAAGGAGGAGCAGTACTTC. This encodes CAISESRTSGKEEQYF. This sequence joins TRBV10-3 and TRBJ2-7; TRBD2 agrees at 12 bases. Per the germline V gene, CDR1 is ENHRY and CDR2 is SYGVKD. This CDR3 region has 16 residues. Losses at the gene ends were 0 bases for V and 7 bases for J; bases not matched to a gene: 7.

In this sample, this clonotype turned up many times. The CDR3 here is CSVATSGSSYEQYF. In nucleotides, the CDR3 is TGCAGCGTTGCCACGAGCGGGAGCTCCTACGAGCAGTACTTC. The rearrangement joins TRBV29-1 to TRBJ2-7; 8 nucleotides line up with TRBD2. In germline, CDR1 is SQVTM, CDR2 ANQGSEA. This CDR3 contains 14 residues. V was clipped by 4 bases and J by 0 bases; unmatched bases: 5.

This clonotype was seen repeatedly, ten times or more. The J gene is TRBJ2-1, the V gene TRBV3-1, with a weak D call TRBD2 (6 bases). From germline, CDR1 is LGHDT and CDR2 YNNKEL (reference sequence). The CDR3 loop spans 16 amino acids. Trimming pared 7 bases from V and 5 bases from J, leaving 21 bases between. This CDR3 reads CASTQGFAGLHNEQFF. DNA of the CDR3: TGTGCCAGCACGCAGGGTTTTGCGGGGCTCCACAATGAGCAGTTCTTC.

This clonotype was seen repeatedly, ten times or more. The V and J genes are TRBV12-5 and TRBJ2-1; 9 nucleotides agree with TRBD1. Looked up from germline, CDR1 is LGHNT and CDR2 is FRNRAP. V lost 7 bases, J lost 3 bases, and 7 bases stayed unmatched. This CDR3 has 15 residues. The CDR3 nucleotides read TGTGCTAGTGCCCTTGGGGACAGGGTCTACAATGAGCAGTTCTTC. Encoded protein: CASALGDRVYNEQFF. The entire variable domain, with the rest obtained from reference TRBV12-5 and TRBJ2-1, is as follows: DARVTQTPRHKVTEMGQEVTMRCQPILGHNTVFWYRQTMMQGLELLAYFRNRAPLDDSGMPKDRFSAEMPDATLATLKIQPSEPRDSAVYFCASALGDRVYNEQFFGPGTRLTVL.

In its sample, this clonotype was seen a few times. The chain uses TRBV9 and TRBJ2-7; 9 bases are shared with TRBD2. The junction had 5 bases not matched to a gene; V was cut back by 3 bases and J by 1 base. This CDR3 comprises 15 residues. Looked up from germline, CDR1 is SGDLS and CDR2 is YYNGEE. CDR3 nucleotide sequence: TGTGCCAGCAGCGCCGCTAGCGGGATTTCCTACGAGCAGTACTTC. This translates into CASSAASGISYEQYF.

V and J are TRBV28 and TRBJ2-7; the match to TRBD1 covers 9 bases. CDR3 length: 14 amino acids. Looked up from germline, CDR1 is MDHEN and CDR2 is SYDVKM. Trimming removed 7 bases from V and 2 bases from J; junction bases left unmatched: 6. The CDR3 nucleotides are TGTGCCAGCACCTCCGGGGACAGGGCCTACGAGCAGTACTTC. This translates into CASTSGDRAYEQYF.

V gene TRBV9 combines with J gene TRBJ2-1, with 7 bases lining up with TRBD2. The CDR3 is 13 residues long. Trimming at V came to 2 bases and at J to 9 bases, leaving 5 bases not matched to a gene. Germline CDR1 is SGDLS and CDR2 is YYNGEE. CDR3 sequence (DNA): TGTGCCAGCAGCGTGAGCAGGGAGGGTGAGCAGTTCTTC. Amino acids: CASSVSREGEQFF.

This clonotype was seen many times. The V gene is TRBV27, the J gene TRBJ2-3; 8 bases align to TRBD2. This CDR3 region has 15 residues. V trimming: 2 bases; J trimming: 0 bases; junction bases outside the gene matches: 1. The germline V gene encodes CDR1 MNHEY and CDR2 SMNVEV (reference sequence). Written as DNA, the CDR3 is TGTGCCAGCAGTTTACTAGCGGGTAGCACAGATACGCAGTATTTT. It translates to CASSLLAGSTDTQYF.

This clonotype occurred a few times. This sequence joins TRBV12-5 and TRBJ1-6; the D gene is possibly TRBD1 (5 bases). The CDR3 sequence is 17 residues long. Trimming stripped 1 base from V and 2 bases from J, with 12 bases between. Looked up from germline, CDR1 is LGHNT and CDR2 is FRNRAP. The CDR3 spells CASGLEHGAPYNSPLHF. Here the CDR3 DNA reads TGTGCTAGTGGTTTGGAGCACGGGGCGCCCTATAATTCACCCCTCCACTTT.

This chain connects TRBV6-2 or TRBV6-3 to TRBJ1-3; D not resolved. Germline V gene sequence: CDR1 MNHEY, CDR2 SVGEGT. Trimming shortened V by 5 bases and J by 2 bases, and 10 bases separated the two germline ends. The CDR3 totals 14 residues. The CDR3 DNA reads as TGTGCCAGCAGTCACGGGAGTCCTGGAAACACCATATATTTT. It specifies CASSHGSPGNTIYF.

This clonotype was seen at least ten times. An end of the junction differs from the germline gene, which may be a read error. The genes are TRBV4-1 and TRBJ2-3; D is uncertain. CDR3 length: 13 residues. Germline CDR1 and CDR2: MGHRA and YSYEKL. In nucleotides, the CDR3 is TGTGCCAGCAGCCAAGATGGCACAGATACGCAGTATTTT. Translating it yields CASSQDGTDTQYF.

This clonotype has at least ten counts. The chain has TRBV11-2 and TRBJ1-5; D uncertain. V was clipped by 4 bases and J by 7 bases, with 8 bases between them. Germline values: CDR1 SGHAT, CDR2 FQNNGV. The CDR3 loop spans 12 amino acids. The CDR3 loop is CASSSDGQPQHF. The CDR3 DNA reads as TGTGCCAGCAGCTCCGACGGCCAGCCCCAGCATTTT.

This clonotype was picked up many times. The chain uses TRBV15 and TRBJ2-7; D unclear. The CDR3 has 12 amino acids. V lost 5 bases to trimming and J lost 1 base, with 6 bases between them. Looked up from germline, CDR1 is LNHNV and CDR2 is YYDKDF (reference sequence). The CDR3 DNA sequence: TGTGCCACCAGCGGGCAGTCCTACGAGCAGTACTTC. The encoded protein is CATSGQSYEQYF.

Concerning this clonotype: A much more abundant neighbour one base away suggests this may be a read error. The rearrangement uses TRBV10-3 and TRBJ2-5; D gene ambiguous. Germline lookup yields CDR1 ENHRY and CDR2 SYGVKD. The CDR3 sequence is 12 residues long. Trimming removed 4 bases at V and 3 bases at J, with 6 bases between. CDR3 DNA: TGTGCCATCAGTGGGGTAGAAGAGACCCAGTACTTC. Translated: CAISGVEETQYF.

This clonotype was seen repeatedly, ten times or more. This chain uses TRBV28 with TRBJ2-7; D unresolved. Deletions cut 3 bases from V and 2 bases from J, with 11 bases between. Germline loops: CDR1 MDHEN, CDR2 SYDVKM. The CDR3 contains 14 residues. The CDR3 reads CASSLPRTAYEQYF. The CDR3 DNA reads as TGTGCCAGCAGTTTGCCCCGGACGGCCTACGAGCAGTACTTC. Based on the CDR3 plus reference TRBV28 and TRBJ2-7, the full variable domain is DVKVTQSSRYLVKRTGEKVFLECVQDMDHENMFWYRQDPGLGLRLIYFSYDVKMKEKGDIPEGYSVSREKKERFSLILESASTNQTSMYLCASSLPRTAYEQYFGPGTRLTVT.

This clonotype has only a few counts. This may arise from a read error, as a much more abundant clone is one base away. The V gene is TRBV7-9, the J gene TRBJ2-5; the match to TRBD1 covers 7 bases. The CDR3 loop spans 14 amino acids. CDR1 is SEHNR, CDR2 FQNEAQ, per germline (reference sequence). V lost 5 bases, J lost 1 base, and 4 bases stayed unmatched. In DNA, the CDR3 is TGTGCCAGCAGCCAAGACAGGGCCCAAGAGACCCAGTACTTC. This encodes CASSQDRAQETQYF.

This clonotype was recorded a few times. A much larger clone lies a single base off, so this may be a read error. The chain recombines TRBV27 with TRBJ2-3; no clear D. Gene TRBJ2-5 matches the end of the DNA better, so the J call may be wrong. Germline V lookup: CDR1 MNHEY, CDR2 SMNVEV (reference sequence). The CDR3 loop spans 15 amino acids. In nucleotides, the CDR3 is TGTGCCAGCAGTCCACGCCGAGGTAGTCAAGAGGCCCAGTACTTC. Translated: CASSPRRGSQEAQYF.

The table lists this clonotype with a few counts. No DNA is shown, since the ends of the CDR3 on it are uncertain; the CDR3 is the one TCRdb lists. The gene calls are TRBV6-2 or TRBV6-3 and TRBJ2-2. The CDR3 is 14 amino acids long, termini counted. Germline loops: CDR1 MNHEY, CDR2 SVGEGT. CDR3 amino acids: CASSSSTDTGELFF.

The chain is built from TRBV18 and TRBJ2-7; D call uncertain. Germline loops: CDR1 KGHSH, CDR2 LQKENI. The length of the CDR3 is 14 residues. Trimming stripped 3 bases from V and 0 bases from J, with 9 bases between. CDR3 residues: CASSPAESSYEQYF. CDR3 DNA: TGTGCCAGCTCACCGGCAGAAAGCTCCTACGAGCAGTACTTC.

This clonotype was recorded at least ten times. The rearrangement links TRBV5-1 to TRBJ2-1, with a weak D call TRBD1 (5 bases). Germline-derived CDR1 and CDR2 are SGHRS and YFSETQ. The CDR3 contains 15 residues. With 3 bases removed from V and 4 bases from J, the gap between germline ends came to 14 bases. The CDR3 protein is CASSSGWGNYNEQFF. For the CDR3, the DNA is TGCGCCAGCAGCTCTGGCTGGGGCAATTACAATGAGCAGTTCTTC.